The 3 T cell receptor beta chains below come from one sample, sequenced in a study of blood T cell repertoires in COVID-19. Assay: immunoSEQ multiplex PCR; the TCRdb copy retains only in-frame clones and omits some. In the table there are around 89,000 clones, approximately 89% of which are singletons. Sequenced: peripheral blood. These receptors were obtained from a man aged 55 to 70 with acute or convalescent COVID-19.

The CDR3 DNA is TGTGCCACCAGAACTACAGGGGTGCATGGCTACACCTTC. This translates into CATRTTGVHGYTF. The chain joins TRBV15 to TRBJ1-2; 7 positions match TRBD1. The germline gives CDR1 LNHNV, CDR2 YYDKDF (reference sequence). The CDR3 covers 13 residues. V was clipped by 6 bases and J by 6 bases; unmatched bases: 7.

The chain's CDR3 is CASSESIEQYF. CDR3 DNA sequence: TGTGCCAGCAGTGAAAGCATCGAGCAGTACTTC. The chain recombines TRBV6-1 with TRBJ2-7, with unresolved D. Trimming left V 2 bases short and J 6 bases short, with 5 bases between. Looked up from germline, CDR1 is MNHNS and CDR2 is SASEGT. The CDR3 has 11 residues.

This clone was detected only once. The chain is built from TRBV3-1 (or the pseudogene TRBV3-2) and TRBJ2-7; D unclear. In germline, CDR1 is LGHDT, CDR2 YNNKEL (reference sequence). V dropped 0 bases and J dropped 6 bases, with 9 bases sitting between them. The length of the CDR3 is 13 residues. The chain's CDR3 is CASSQDPRLEQYF. CDR3 DNA sequence: TGTGCCAGCAGCCAAGATCCCCGTCTCGAGCAGTACTTC.